The T cell receptor beta chain under discussion was sequenced for a study of monozygotic twins with inflammatory bowel disease. From its re-call of the 5' RACE reads, TCRdb lists each CDR3 protein once, without DNA. This sample's table reports about 160,000 distinct CDR3 sequences. Whole-study findings and limits: Diversity of TCRbeta measured by inverse Simpson was lower in IBD patients than in healthy co-twins.

Germline lookup yields CDR1 SGHRS and CDR2 YFSETQ. This CDR3 has 16 residues. Researchers collected around 2.6 ml of blood per donor. Worth noting for this clonotype: What it recognizes is unknown.

The sequence was obtained from a human donor with ulcerative colitis or Crohn's disease, or a healthy co-twin of an affected twin (not recorded which). Sequencing was performed on blood. V is TRBV5-1 and J is TRBJ2-3; the TRBD2 assignment by TCRdb is unverifiable without DNA. CDR3 loop: CASSLGLAESTDTQYF.